Below, 2 T cell receptor beta chains from the same sample are listed, as sequenced in a study of beta chain features in type 1 diabetes. Whole-study results and caveats: Shorter TCRB CDR3s, moderately but significantly so, were found in Type 1 diabetes patients in all four CD4+ subsets.

Sequencing targeted expressed TCRB transcripts, as all isolated RNA had been reverse transcribed. Generated by immunoSEQ multiplex PCR, the TCRdb table keeps only in-frame clones and is missing some. The table includes over 150,000 clones, almost 8% detected once. What these receptors recognize is not known. Material: central memory CD4+ T cells from blood. Source of these receptors: a man younger than 30 with type 1 diabetes.

This chain links TRBV7-7 with TRBJ2-2; weak D call: TRBD2 (6 bases). The CDR3 loop spans 15 amino acids. Trimming took 0 bases from V and 6 from J, leaving 11 bases between them. Germline V CDR1 and CDR2: SSHAT, FNYEAQ (reference sequence). This CDR3 reads CASSLARGVSGELFF. The CDR3 DNA follows: TGTGCCAGCAGCTTAGCGCGCGGGGTTTCCGGGGAGCTGTTTTTT.

The genes are TRBV9 and TRBJ1-6; D uncertain. V lost 4 bases and J lost 9, with 14 bases in between. Germline V gives CDR1 SGDLS, CDR2 YYNGEE. The CDR3 is 14 amino acids. The CDR3 region has the DNA TGTGCCAGCAGCCTTGGGAGTTTAGGTTCACCCCTCCACTTT. Translation: CASSLGSLGSPLHF.